The rows below give T cell receptor beta chains drawn from one sample of a study of cytomegalovirus exposure and HLA in healthy donors. Measured with immunoSEQ multiplex PCR; TCRdb has only the in-frame clones, and not every one. Of about 37,000 clones listed, approximately 80% are singletons. Sample: PBMCs. These receptors came from a woman in her thirties or forties in good health and CMV-seronegative. The CDR3 runs from the conserved cysteine through the conserved F or W. Each record gives: CDR3 length, J gene, V gene, D gene, clone size, CDR3 DNA, CDR3 protein. The D gene is left open where the match is weak. Clone size is given for some rows only: seen once, a few or many times, or a class if the clone is expanded.

16 | TRBJ2-1 | TRBV7-6 | TRBD1 | . | TGTGCCAGCAGCTTACCGGCTGGGACAGGGGTCAATGAGCAGTTCTTC | CASSLPAGTGVNEQFF
16 | TRBJ2-6 | TRBV7-2 | . | . | TGTGCCAGCAGCTTAGGGTACAGGGCTGGGGCCAACGTCCTGACTTTC | CASSLGYRAGANVLTF
13 | TRBJ1-1 | TRBV29-1 | . | . | TGCAGCGGGGGCGCCATCATGAACACTGAAGCTTTCTTT | CSGGAIMNTEAFF
12 | TRBJ1-2 | TRBV27 | . | . | TGTGCCAGCAGAGGGGCTGGATATGGCTACACCTTC | CASRGAGYGYTF
14 | TRBJ2-7 | TRBV7-6 | TRBD2 | few | TGTGCCAGCAGCTCATCTAGCGGGGGGCGGCCCCAGTACTTC | CASSSSSGGRPQYF
15 | TRBJ2-2 | TRBV2 | . | . | TGTGCCAGCAGCCCCCTCGGGTCTGACACCGGGGAGCTGTTTTTT | CASSPLGSDTGELFF
14 | TRBJ2-4 | TRBV5-6 | TRBD1 | few | TGTGCCAGCAGCTTGGGACAGGGGACGAGCATTCAGTACTTC | CASSLGQGTSIQYF
15 | TRBJ1-6 | TRBV6-1 | . | . | TGTGCCAGCAGTGAAGGGGGGCCGGCTAATTCACCCCTCCACTTT | CASSEGGPANSPLHF
13 | TRBJ1-5 | TRBV2 | TRBD1 | . | TGTGCCAGTACAGGGGATAGCAATCAGCCCCAGCATTTT | CASTGDSNQPQHF
15 | TRBJ2-1 | TRBV7-9 | TRBD1 | . | TGTGCCAGCAGCCCCCGGGACAGGGTGTACAATGAGCAGTTCTTC | CASSPRDRVYNEQFF
15 | TRBJ1-1 | TRBV4-2 | TRBD1 | once | TGTGCCAGCAGCCATTATAACAGGGGAAACACTGAAGCTTTCTTT | CASSHYNRGNTEAFF
14 | TRBJ2-5 | TRBV7-7 | TRBD1 | . | TGTGCTAGCAGCTTAACAGGGGGTATGGAGACCCAGTACTTC | CASSLTGGMETQYF
14 | TRBJ1-6 | TRBV27 | TRBD1 | . | TGTGCCAGCACCCTAGGACAGGGATTATCACCCCTCCACTTT | CASTLGQGLSPLHF
16 | TRBJ2-2 | TRBV5-6 | TRBD2 | . | TGTGCCAGCAGCCGTATAGCGGGGGCGAACACCGGGGAGCTGTTTTTT | CASSRIAGANTGELFF
10 | TRBJ1-2 | TRBV7-3 | . | . | TGTGCCACCCCCCCTTATGGCTACACCTTC | CATPPYGYTF
16 | TRBJ1-5 | TRBV4-1 | . | . | TGCGCCAGCAGCCAAGGCGACACGTTTTACAATCAGCCCCAGCATTTT | CASSQGDTFYNQPQHF
16 | TRBJ1-2 | TRBV18 | . | few | TGTGCCAGCTCACCATTCGACAGCCGGCTTAACTATGGCTACACCTTC | CASSPFDSRLNYGYTF
13 | TRBJ2-5 | TRBV7-2 | . | . | TGTGCCAGCAGCTTTAGCGAGCGAACGACCCAGTACTTC | CASSFSERTTQYF
14 | TRBJ1-6 | TRBV6-1 | TRBD1 | . | TGTGCCAGCAGTGAATGGACAGGGGGTTCACCCCTCCACTTT | CASSEWTGGSPLHF
15 | TRBJ1-2 | TRBV6-5 | . | . | TGTGCCAGCAGTTACTCGGTACGGTCTAACTATGGCTACACCTTC | CASSYSVRSNYGYTF
13 | TRBJ2-1 | TRBV4-2 | . | . | TGTGCCAGTAGGCCTACTAGCATCAATGAGCAGTTCTTC | CASRPTSINEQFF
14 | TRBJ2-3 | TRBV7-9 | . | . | TGTGCCAGCAGCTTAGGTCATAGTGCAGATACGCAGTATTTT | CASSLGHSADTQYF
13 | TRBJ1-1 | TRBV7-9 | TRBD1 | few | TGTGCCAGCAGCCCCAGGGGGAGCACTGAAGCTTTCTTT | CASSPRGSTEAFF
17 | TRBJ2-1 | TRBV6-4 | TRBD1 | . | TGTGCCAGCAGTGACTCCCCACCTGGACAGGGGAACGATGAGCAGTTCTTC | CASSDSPPGQGNDEQFF
13 | TRBJ2-3 | TRBV2 | . | few | TGTGCCAGCGCGGACGGGAACTCAGATACGCAGTATTTT | CASADGNSDTQYF
15 | TRBJ2-5 | TRBV5-6 | . | . | TGTGCCAGCAGCTTGCTGACAGGCCCGAGAGAGACCCAGTACTTC | CASSLLTGPRETQYF
13 | TRBJ1-5 | TRBV7-2 | . | few | TGTGCCAGCAGCATAGATAACAATCAGCCCCAGCATTTT | CASSIDNNQPQHF
15 | TRBJ1-1 | TRBV29-1 | . | . | TGCAGCGTTGGAGCAGGGTGGGCGATGAACACTGAAGCTTTCTTT | CSVGAGWAMNTEAFF
13 | TRBJ2-1 | TRBV7-7 | TRBD1 | . | TGTGCTAGCAGCTCAACAGGGGACGGTGAGCAGTTCTTC | CASSSTGDGEQFF
17 | TRBJ2-5 | TRBV9 | TRBD2 | . | TGTGCCAGCAGCCCCCACCTTGGGCGGGGGGTACAAGAGACCCAGTACTTC | CASSPHLGRGVQETQYF
13 | TRBJ1-2 | TRBV9 | . | . | TGTGCCAGCAGCCCTAGGTCGGAACGGGGCTACACCTTC | CASSPRSERGYTF
15 | TRBJ1-6 | TRBV27 | . | . | TGTGCCAGCAGTCCCGCTGGGGCGAATAATTCACCCCTCCACTTT | CASSPAGANNSPLHF
15 | TRBJ2-5 | TRBV7-6 | . | . | TGTGCCAGCAGCTCTGCCGGGGTAGCTGGAGAGATCCAGTACTTC | CASSSAGVAGEIQYF
12 | TRBJ2-2 | TRBV7-8 | . | . | TGTGCCAGCAGCCCCTCGGCCGGGGAGCTGTTTTTT | CASSPSAGELFF
15 | TRBJ1-6 | TRBV19 | . | once | TGTGCCAGTAGTATTGTCCGGACAGAAAATTCACCCCTCCACTTT | CASSIVRTENSPLHF
15 | TRBJ2-7 | TRBV7-2 | . | . | TGTGCCAGCAGCCCCTCGCGCAGGGGCTCCTACGAGCAGTACTTC | CASSPSRRGSYEQYF
15 | TRBJ1-1 | TRBV10-3 | TRBD1 | . | TGTGCCATCAGGTCCGCGGACAGGGCGAGGACTGAAGCTTTCTTT | CAIRSADRARTEAFF
14 | TRBJ1-5 | TRBV6-5 | . | . | TGTGCCAGCAGTTACGTGGGCCCCAATCAGCCCCAGCATTTT | CASSYVGPNQPQHF
15 | TRBJ1-3 | TRBV6-1 | . | . | TGTGCCAGCAGTGGAATTCAGGGATCGGGAAACACCATATATTTT | CASSGIQGSGNTIYF
12 | TRBJ2-4 | TRBV29-1 | TRBD1 | . | TGCAGCGTTGGACAGGGTGGGGGCATTCAGTACTTC | CSVGQGGGIQYF
13 | TRBJ1-5 | TRBV6-5 | . | . | TGTGCCAGCAGTTACCGGGAAGGTCAGCCCCAGCATTTT | CASSYREGQPQHF
14 | TRBJ1-1 | TRBV28 | . | . | TGTGCCAGCAGTTTAGGCTCTGTGAACACTGAAGCTTTCTTT | CASSLGSVNTEAFF
15 | TRBJ2-6 | TRBV6-4 | . | . | TGTGCCAGCAGTGACGGCAGCTCTGGGGCCAACGTCCTGACTTTC | CASSDGSSGANVLTF
14 | TRBJ2-3 | TRBV5-1 | TRBD1 | once | TGCGCCAGCAGCCTGGGGACAGGCGGGGATACGCAGTATTTT | CASSLGTGGDTQYF
12 | TRBJ1-2 | TRBV19 | . | once | TGTGCCAGTAACCCCGGGGGTTATGGCTACACCTTC | CASNPGGYGYTF
14 | TRBJ2-3 | TRBV7-9 | . | few | TGTGCCAGCAGCCAGGAGGGGATTACAGATACGCAGTATTTT | CASSQEGITDTQYF
18 | TRBJ2-3 | TRBV11-2 | TRBD2 | . | TGTGCCAGCAGCCTAGGGACTAGCGGGGACGGGGGGACAGATACGCAGTATTTT | CASSLGTSGDGGTDTQYF
15 | TRBJ2-3 | TRBV4-1 | . | once | TGCGCCAGCAGCCCTCGGACTACCTCCGGAGATACGCAGTATTTT | CASSPRTTSGDTQYF
15 | TRBJ2-1 | TRBV27 | . | once | TGTGCCAGCAGACCCCCGGGGGGCCCCTACAATGAGCAGTTCTTC | CASRPPGGPYNEQFF
14 | TRBJ2-7 | TRBV6-6 | . | . | TGTGCCAGCAGTTACTTGGGACTTAGCTACGAGCAGTACTTC | CASSYLGLSYEQYF
16 | TRBJ2-5 | TRBV5-1 | TRBD2 | . | TGCGCCAGCAGCAACGGGACTAGCGGAAAACAAGAGACCCAGTACTTC | CASSNGTSGKQETQYF
15 | TRBJ2-3 | TRBV5-1 | . | . | TGCGCCAGCAGCTTGGATCCGGGGGTTACAGATACGCAGTATTTT | CASSLDPGVTDTQYF
12 | TRBJ2-7 | TRBV7-9 | TRBD1 | . | TGTGCCACGACAGGGGAAGGCTACGAGCAGTACTTC | CATTGEGYEQYF
15 | TRBJ1-1 | TRBV7-9 | . | . | TGTGCCAGCAGTAGTACCACAGGGCGTCCCACTGAAGCTTTCTTT | CASSSTTGRPTEAFF